These 15 T cell receptor beta chains were sequenced from one sample in a study of cytomegalovirus exposure and HLA in healthy donors. Sequenced by immunoSEQ multiplex PCR; TCRdb stores in-frame clones only, minus some. The sample lists around 200,000 clones; 88% were seen once. The specimen was PBMCs. The source of these receptors is a woman aged 18-29 years in good health and CMV-seronegative.

V usage is TRBV10-3 and J usage is TRBJ2-2; TRBD1 matches at 7 bases. The V gene end was trimmed by 9 bases and the J gene end by 1 base; junction bases not matched to a gene: 8. From germline, CDR1 is ENHRY and CDR2 SYGVKD. This CDR3 has 15 residues. CDR3 coding DNA: TGTGCCATAGGGACAGTCGGGTGGAACACCGGGGAGCTGTTTTTT. Protein sequence: CAIGTVGWNTGELFF.

The chain employs TRBV27 and TRBJ2-7, with unresolved D. V lost 3 bases and J 1 base, leaving 10 bases between the germline ends. Germline-derived CDR1 and CDR2 are MNHEY and SMNVEV (reference sequence). The CDR3 is 14 residues long. The CDR3 protein is CASSFSKSSYEQYF. The CDR3 coding sequence is TGTGCCAGCAGTTTTAGCAAGAGTTCCTACGAGCAGTACTTC.

The chain joins TRBV28 to TRBJ2-1; possible D gene TRBD2, 6 bases. Germline V lookup: CDR1 MDHEN, CDR2 SYDVKM. V shed 2 bases and J shed 0 bases, with 8 bases lying between them. The CDR3 contains 15 residues. The CDR3 loop is CASSLAGNSYNEQFF. CDR3 DNA: TGTGCCAGCAGTTTAGCGGGGAACTCCTACAATGAGCAGTTCTTC.

This clone came up once. The genes are TRBV7-9 and TRBJ2-1, with TRBD1 identical over 7 bases. There are 14 residues in the CDR3. V dropped 3 bases and J dropped 5; count of bases not matched to a gene: 4. The V gene's germline CDR1 is SEHNR and CDR2 FQNEAQ (reference sequence). The CDR3 DNA follows: TGTGCCAGCAGCTTTGAACAGGGGAACAATGAGCAGTTCTTC. Amino acid sequence: CASSFEQGNNEQFF.

CDR3 in DNA: TGTGCCAGCAGCTTAGTCCGTGGAAACACCATATATTTT. Its translation is CASSLVRGNTIYF. The gene calls are TRBV7-9 and TRBJ1-3; D not certain. Germline V gene lookup returns CDR1 SEHNR and CDR2 FQNEAQ (reference sequence). This CDR3 is 13 amino acids long. V dropped 1 base and J dropped 3 bases, with 4 bases sitting between them. Looking up the rest from reference TRBV7-9 and TRBJ1-3 gives the full variable domain: DTGVSQNPRHKITKRGQNVTFRCDPISEHNRLYWYRQTLGQGPEFLTYFQNEAQLEKSRLLSDRFSAERPKGSFSTLEIQRTEQGDSAMYLCASSLVRGNTIYFGEGSWLTVV.

V gene TRBV19 combines with J gene TRBJ1-4; D perhaps matches TRBD1 (5 bases). CDR3 length: 15 residues. V was pared by 2 bases and J by 5 bases, with 12 bases between. CDR1 is LNHDA, CDR2 SQIVND, per germline (reference sequence). CDR3 amino acids: CASSIRRDLNEKLFF. CDR3 sequence (DNA): TGTGCCAGTAGTATAAGGCGGGACCTAAATGAAAAACTGTTTTTT.

This chain links TRBV6-6 with TRBJ2-7; D might be TRBD2 (5 bases). CDR1 and CDR2 from the germline V gene are MNHNY and SVGAGI (reference sequence). The CDR3 covers 12 residues. V was cut by 4 bases and J by 5 bases, with 9 bases left in between. CDR3 region: CASSWMGDEQYF. The CDR3 DNA reads as TGTGCCAGCAGTTGGATGGGAGACGAGCAGTACTTC.

This chain links TRBV5-5 with TRBJ1-5, with D maybe TRBD1 (6 bases). CDR1 SGHKS and CDR2 YYEKEE come from the germline V gene (reference sequence). CDR3 length: 14 amino acids. The V gene lost 2 bases and the J gene lost 6 bases, with 12 bases spanning the gap. The CDR3 spells CASSLQGFGQPQHF. Here the CDR3 DNA reads TGTGCCAGCAGCTTACAGGGCTTTGGTCAGCCCCAGCATTTT.

V and J are TRBV6-1 and TRBJ1-5; D is undetermined. CDR1 MNHNS and CDR2 SASEGT come from the germline V gene. This CDR3 is built from 13 residues. Trimming took 6 bases from V and 6 from J, leaving 12 bases between them. Here the CDR3 DNA reads TGTGCCAGCAGGCGAGGGTGGTTTCAGCCCCAGCATTTT. It yields the protein CASRRGWFQPQHF.

J is TRBJ1-2 and V is TRBV27; the D is unclear. The CDR3 consists of 14 residues. The germline V gene has CDR1 MNHEY and CDR2 SMNVEV (reference sequence). Deletions cut 5 bases from V and 8 bases from J, with 18 bases between. The CDR3 reads CASSRASVGGGYTF. The CDR3 region has the DNA TGTGCCAGCAGTAGGGCCAGTGTGGGAGGCGGCTACACCTTC.

The chain combines TRBV5-1 with TRBJ1-2, with TRBD1 matching over 9 bases. The CDR3 is 15 residues long. V lost 4 bases and J lost 5; bases outside the gene matches: 9. In germline, CDR1 is SGHRS, CDR2 YFSETQ. The CDR3 is CASSPELTGGYGYTF. DNA of the CDR3: TGCGCCAGCAGCCCAGAATTGACAGGGGGGTATGGCTACACCTTC.

This chain links TRBV21-1 with TRBJ2-1; TRBD1, as called in the table, went unchecked against the DNA. TRBV21-1 corresponds to a pseudogene. The CDR3 loop spans 16 amino acids. CDR3 region: CASRQGTSPFYNEQFF. In DNA form, the CDR3 reads TGTGCCAGCAGACAGGGGACTTCACCTTTTTACAATGAGCAGTTCTTC.

The rearrangement joins TRBV27 to TRBJ1-6; maybe TRBD1 (5 bases). The length of the CDR3 is 14 residues. Between the trimmed V and J ends, which lost 4 bases and 9 bases, there was a span of 13 bases. Germline-derived CDR1 and CDR2 are MNHEY and SMNVEV (reference sequence). The CDR3 loop is CASSYGTPLSPLHF. In DNA, the CDR3 is TGTGCCAGCAGTTACGGGACTCCGCTTTCACCCCTCCACTTT.

In its sample, this clone was seen a few times. This chain links TRBV19 with TRBJ2-7, with D possibly matching TRBD2 (6 bases). Germline CDR1 reads LNHDA; CDR2 reads SQIVND (reference sequence). The CDR3 contains 13 residues. V shed 5 bases and J shed 3 bases, with 11 bases lying between them. DNA for the CDR3: TGTGCCAGTAGTGCCGGGACTGTCTACGAGCAGTACTTC. It yields the protein CASSAGTVYEQYF.

A few counts support this clone. The rearrangement links TRBV28 to TRBJ2-3; 9 bases are a match to TRBD2. J gave up 4 bases and V 7 bases, and 15 bases lay outside the gene matches. Germline assignment: CDR1 MDHEN and CDR2 SYDVKM. This CDR3 region has 17 residues. The CDR3 sequence: CASTLIAGEPGADTQYF. The CDR3 bases are TGTGCCAGCACTCTTATAGCGGGAGAACCAGGTGCAGATACGCAGTATTTT.